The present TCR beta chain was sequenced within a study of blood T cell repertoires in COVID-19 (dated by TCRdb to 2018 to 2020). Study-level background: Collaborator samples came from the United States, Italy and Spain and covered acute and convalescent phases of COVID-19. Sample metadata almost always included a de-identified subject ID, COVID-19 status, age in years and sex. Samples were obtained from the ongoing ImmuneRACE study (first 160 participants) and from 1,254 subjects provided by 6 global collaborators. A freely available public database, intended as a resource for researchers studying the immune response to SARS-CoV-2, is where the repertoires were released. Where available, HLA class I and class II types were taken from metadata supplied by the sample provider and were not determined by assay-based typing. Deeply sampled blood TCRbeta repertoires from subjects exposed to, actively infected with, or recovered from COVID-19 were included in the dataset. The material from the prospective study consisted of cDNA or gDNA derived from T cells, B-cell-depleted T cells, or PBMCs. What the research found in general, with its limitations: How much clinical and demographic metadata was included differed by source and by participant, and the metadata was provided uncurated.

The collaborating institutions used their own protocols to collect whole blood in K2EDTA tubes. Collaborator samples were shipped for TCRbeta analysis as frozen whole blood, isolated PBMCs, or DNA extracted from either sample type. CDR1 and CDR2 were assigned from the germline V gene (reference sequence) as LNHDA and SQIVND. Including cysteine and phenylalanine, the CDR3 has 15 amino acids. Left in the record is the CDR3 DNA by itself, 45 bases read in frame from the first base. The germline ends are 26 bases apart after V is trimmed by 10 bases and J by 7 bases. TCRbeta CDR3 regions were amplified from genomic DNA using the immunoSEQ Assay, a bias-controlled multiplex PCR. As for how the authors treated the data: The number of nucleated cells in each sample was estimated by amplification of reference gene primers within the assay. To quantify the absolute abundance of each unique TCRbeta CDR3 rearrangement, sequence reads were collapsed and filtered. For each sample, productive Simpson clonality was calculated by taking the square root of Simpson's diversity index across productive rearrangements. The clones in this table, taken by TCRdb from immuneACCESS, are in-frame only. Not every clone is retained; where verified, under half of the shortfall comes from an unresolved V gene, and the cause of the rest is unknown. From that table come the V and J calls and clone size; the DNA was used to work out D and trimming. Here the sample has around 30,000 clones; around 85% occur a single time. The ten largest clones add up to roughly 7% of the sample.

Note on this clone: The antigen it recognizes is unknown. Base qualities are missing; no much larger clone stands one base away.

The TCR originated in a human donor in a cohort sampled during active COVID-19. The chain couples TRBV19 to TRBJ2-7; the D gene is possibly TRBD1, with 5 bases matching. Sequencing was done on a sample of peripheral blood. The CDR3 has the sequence CATADDASGWGEQYF. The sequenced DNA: TGTGCCACAGCAGACGATGCGTCAGGGTGGGGAGAGCAGTACTTC.